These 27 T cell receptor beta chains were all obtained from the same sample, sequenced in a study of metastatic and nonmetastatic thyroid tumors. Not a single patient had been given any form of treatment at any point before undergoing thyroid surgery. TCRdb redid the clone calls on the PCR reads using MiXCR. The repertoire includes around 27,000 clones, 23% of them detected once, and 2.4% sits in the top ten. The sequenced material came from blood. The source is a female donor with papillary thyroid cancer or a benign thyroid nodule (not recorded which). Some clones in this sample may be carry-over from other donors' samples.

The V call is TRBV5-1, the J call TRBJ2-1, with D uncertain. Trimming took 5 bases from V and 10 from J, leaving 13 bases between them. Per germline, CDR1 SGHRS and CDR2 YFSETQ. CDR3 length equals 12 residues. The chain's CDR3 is CASSNDALEQFF. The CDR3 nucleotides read TGCGCCAGCAGTAACGACGCGCTCGAGCAGTTCTTC.

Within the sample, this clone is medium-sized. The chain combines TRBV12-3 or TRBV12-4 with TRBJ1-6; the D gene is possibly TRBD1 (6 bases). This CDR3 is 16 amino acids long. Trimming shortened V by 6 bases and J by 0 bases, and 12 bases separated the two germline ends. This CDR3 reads CASSTDRSSYNSPLHF. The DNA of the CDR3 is TGTGCCAGCAGCACCGACAGGAGCTCCTATAATTCACCCCTCCACTTT.

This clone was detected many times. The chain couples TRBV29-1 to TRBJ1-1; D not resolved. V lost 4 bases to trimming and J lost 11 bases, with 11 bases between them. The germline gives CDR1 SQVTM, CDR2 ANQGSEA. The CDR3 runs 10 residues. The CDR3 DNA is TGCAGCGTTGGCGAGGGTATGGCTTTCTTT. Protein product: CSVGEGMAFF.

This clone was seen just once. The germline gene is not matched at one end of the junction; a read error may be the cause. CDR3 bases: TGCTCCAGCAGCCAAGGGGCTAGCGGATACACGGATACGCAGTATTTT. Protein: CSSSQGASGYTDTQYF. The V gene is TRBV4-1, the J gene TRBJ2-3; the match to TRBD2 covers 7 bases. CDR3 length: 16 residues. Germline CDR1 reads MGHRA; CDR2 reads YSYEKL.

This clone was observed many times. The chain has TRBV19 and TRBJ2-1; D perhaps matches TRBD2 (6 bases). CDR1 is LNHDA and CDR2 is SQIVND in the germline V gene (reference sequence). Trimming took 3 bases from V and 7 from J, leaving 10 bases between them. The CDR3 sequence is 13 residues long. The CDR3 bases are TGTGCCAGTAGTATGGGAGGTTTAAATGAGCAGTTCTTC. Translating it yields CASSMGGLNEQFF.

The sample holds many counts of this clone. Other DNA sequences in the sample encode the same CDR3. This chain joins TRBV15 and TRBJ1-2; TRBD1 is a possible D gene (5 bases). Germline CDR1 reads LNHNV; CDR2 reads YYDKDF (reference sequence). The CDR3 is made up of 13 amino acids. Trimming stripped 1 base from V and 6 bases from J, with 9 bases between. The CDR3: CATSRAQGDGYTF. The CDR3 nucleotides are TGTGCCACCAGCAGAGCCCAAGGGGATGGCTACACCTTC.

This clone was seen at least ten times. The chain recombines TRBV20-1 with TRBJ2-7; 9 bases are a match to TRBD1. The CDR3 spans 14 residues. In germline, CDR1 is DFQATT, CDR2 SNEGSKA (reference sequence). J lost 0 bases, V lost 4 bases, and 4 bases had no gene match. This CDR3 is CSATTTGGSYEQYF. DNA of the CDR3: TGCAGTGCTACTACGACAGGGGGCTCCTACGAGCAGTACTTC.

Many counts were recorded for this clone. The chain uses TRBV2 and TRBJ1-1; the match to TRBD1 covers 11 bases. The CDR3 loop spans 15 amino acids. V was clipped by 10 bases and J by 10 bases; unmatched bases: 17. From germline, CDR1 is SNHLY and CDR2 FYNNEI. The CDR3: CATQSTGQGGAGAFF. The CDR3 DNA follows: TGTGCCACCCAATCAACGGGACAGGGGGGAGCTGGAGCTTTCTTT.

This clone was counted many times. In DNA form, the CDR3 reads TGCAGCGTTGCCTCTCTTAGCGGCCCCCGGTCCTACGAGCAGTACTTC. Encoded protein: CSVASLSGPRSYEQYF. The rearrangement links TRBV29-1 to TRBJ2-7; tentative D call: TRBD2 (6 bases). Between the trimmed V and J ends, which lost 4 bases and 1 base, there was a span of 20 bases. From germline, CDR1 is SQVTM and CDR2 ANQGSEA. The CDR3 length is 16 residues.

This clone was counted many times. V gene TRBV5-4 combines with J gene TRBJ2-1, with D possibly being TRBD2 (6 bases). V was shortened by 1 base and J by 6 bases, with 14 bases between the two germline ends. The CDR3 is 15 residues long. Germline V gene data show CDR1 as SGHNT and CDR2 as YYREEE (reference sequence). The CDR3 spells CASSLMTGAFNEQFF. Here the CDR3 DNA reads TGTGCCAGCAGCTTGATGACGGGAGCGTTCAATGAGCAGTTCTTC.

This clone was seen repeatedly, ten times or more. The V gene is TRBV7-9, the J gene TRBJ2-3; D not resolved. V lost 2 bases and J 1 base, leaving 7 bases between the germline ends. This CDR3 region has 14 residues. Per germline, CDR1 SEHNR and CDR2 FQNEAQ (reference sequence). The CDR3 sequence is CASSLFPGTDTQYF. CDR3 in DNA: TGTGCCAGCAGCTTATTCCCAGGCACAGATACGCAGTATTTT.

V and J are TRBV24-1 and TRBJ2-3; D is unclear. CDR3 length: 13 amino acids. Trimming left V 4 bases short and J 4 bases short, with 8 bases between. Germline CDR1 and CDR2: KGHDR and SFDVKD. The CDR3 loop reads CATSDLIPDTQYF. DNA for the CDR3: TGTGCCACCAGTGACCTCATTCCAGATACGCAGTATTTT.

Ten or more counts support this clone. CDR3 loop: CASSVQGAYSPLHF. The CDR3 nucleotides are TGTGCCAGCAGCGTACAAGGGGCGTATTCACCCCTCCACTTT. The chain couples TRBV9 to TRBJ1-6; TRBD1 is a possible D gene (5 bases). This CDR3 is built from 14 residues. V lost 1 base and J 8 bases, leaving 10 bases between the germline ends. Germline lookup yields CDR1 SGDLS and CDR2 YYNGEE.

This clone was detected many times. CDR3 loop: CASSYSMVAGGRTDTQYF. The CDR3 bases are TGTGCCAGCAGTTACTCGATGGTGGCGGGAGGTCGCACAGATACGCAGTATTTT. The rearrangement uses TRBV6-5 and TRBJ2-3; 8 nucleotides line up with TRBD2. This CDR3 has 18 amino acids. CDR1 MNHEY and CDR2 SVGAGI come from the germline V gene. Trimming cost V 0 bases and J 1 base; bases outside gene matches: 9.

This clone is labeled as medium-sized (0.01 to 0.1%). CDR3 protein: CASSKQREGPFEQYF. DNA for the CDR3: TGTGCCAGCAGTAAGCAGCGGGAGGGGCCGTTCGAGCAGTACTTC. The rearrangement uses TRBV6-1 and TRBJ2-7; TRBD2 matches 10 bases. The V gene end was trimmed by 5 bases and the J gene end by 6 bases; junction bases not matched to a gene: 10. The CDR3 has 15 amino acids. CDR1 is MNHNS and CDR2 is SASEGT in the germline V gene.

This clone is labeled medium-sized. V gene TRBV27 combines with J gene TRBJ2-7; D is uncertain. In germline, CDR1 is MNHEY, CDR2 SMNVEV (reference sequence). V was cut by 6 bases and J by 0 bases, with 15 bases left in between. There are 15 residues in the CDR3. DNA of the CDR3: TGTGCCAGCAGCCCCAGCCCCCTCCTCTCCTACGAGCAGTACTTC. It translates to CASSPSPLLSYEQYF.

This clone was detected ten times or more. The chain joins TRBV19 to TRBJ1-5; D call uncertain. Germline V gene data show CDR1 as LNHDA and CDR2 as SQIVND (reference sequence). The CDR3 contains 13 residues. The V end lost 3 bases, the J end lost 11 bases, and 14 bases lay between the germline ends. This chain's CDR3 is CASSIGLLDAQHF. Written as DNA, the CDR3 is TGTGCCAGTAGTATTGGACTGCTGGATGCCCAGCATTTT.

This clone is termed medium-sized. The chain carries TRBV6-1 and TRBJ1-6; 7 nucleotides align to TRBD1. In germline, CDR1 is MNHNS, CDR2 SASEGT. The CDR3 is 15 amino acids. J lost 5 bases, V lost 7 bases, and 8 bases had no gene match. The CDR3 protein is CASTTGVLHNSPLHF. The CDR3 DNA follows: TGTGCCAGCACTACAGGGGTCCTCCATAATTCACCCCTCCACTTT.

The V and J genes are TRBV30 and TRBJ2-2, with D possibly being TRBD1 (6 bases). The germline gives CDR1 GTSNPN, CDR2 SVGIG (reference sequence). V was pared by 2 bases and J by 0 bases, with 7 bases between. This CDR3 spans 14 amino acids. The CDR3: CAWSQGTNTGELFF. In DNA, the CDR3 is TGTGCCTGGAGTCAGGGGACGAACACCGGGGAGCTGTTTTTT.

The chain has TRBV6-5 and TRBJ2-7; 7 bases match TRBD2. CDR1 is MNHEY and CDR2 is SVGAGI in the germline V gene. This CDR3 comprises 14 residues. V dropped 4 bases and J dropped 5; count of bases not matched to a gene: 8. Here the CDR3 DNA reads TGTGCCAGCAGTTTAGACCGGGGGGTGGACGAGCAGTACTTC. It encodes CASSLDRGVDEQYF.

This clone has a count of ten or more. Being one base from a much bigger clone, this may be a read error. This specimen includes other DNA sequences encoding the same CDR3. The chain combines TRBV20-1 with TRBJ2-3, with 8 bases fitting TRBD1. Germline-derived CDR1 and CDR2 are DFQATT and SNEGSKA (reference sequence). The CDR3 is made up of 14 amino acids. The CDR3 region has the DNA TGCAGTGCAGAACCGGGCCCAGGGACAGGTACGCAGTATTTT. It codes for CSAEPGPGTGTQYF.

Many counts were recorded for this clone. The CDR3 here is CASSQDGTSGSYEQYF. Here the CDR3 DNA reads TGTGCCAGCAGCCAAGATGGGACTAGCGGGAGCTACGAGCAGTACTTC. The chain is built from TRBV4-2 and TRBJ2-7, with TRBD2 matching 14 bases. This CDR3 contains 16 residues. CDR1 and CDR2 (germline): LGHNA, YNFKEQ. V gave up 0 bases and J gave up 3 bases; unmatched junction bases: 1.

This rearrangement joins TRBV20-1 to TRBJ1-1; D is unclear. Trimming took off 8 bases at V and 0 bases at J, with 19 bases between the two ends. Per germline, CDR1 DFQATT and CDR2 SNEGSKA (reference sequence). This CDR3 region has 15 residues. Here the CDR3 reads CSSPQAEGLNTEAFF. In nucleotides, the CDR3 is TGCAGTTCTCCCCAGGCGGAGGGTTTGAACACTGAAGCTTTCTTT.

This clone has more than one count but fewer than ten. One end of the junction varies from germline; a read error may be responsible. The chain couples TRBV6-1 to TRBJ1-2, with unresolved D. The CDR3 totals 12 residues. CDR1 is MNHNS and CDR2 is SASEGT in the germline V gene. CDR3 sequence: CASSPYLYCYIF. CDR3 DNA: TGTGCCAGCAGTCCTTACCTTTATTGCTACATCTTC.

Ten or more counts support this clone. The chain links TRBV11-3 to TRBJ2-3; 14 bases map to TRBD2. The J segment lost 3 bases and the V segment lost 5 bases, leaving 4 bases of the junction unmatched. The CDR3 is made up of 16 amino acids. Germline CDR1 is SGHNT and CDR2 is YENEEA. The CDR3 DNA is TGTGCCAGCAGCCCGGGACTAGCGGGAGAGACAGATACGCAGTATTTT. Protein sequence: CASSPGLAGETDTQYF. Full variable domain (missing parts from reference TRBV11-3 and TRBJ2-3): EAGVVQSPRYKIIEKKQPVAFWCNPISGHNTLYWYLQNLGQGPELLIRYENEEAVDDSQLPKDRFSAERLKGVDSTLKIQPAELGDSAVYLCASSPGLAGETDTQYFGPGTRLTVL.

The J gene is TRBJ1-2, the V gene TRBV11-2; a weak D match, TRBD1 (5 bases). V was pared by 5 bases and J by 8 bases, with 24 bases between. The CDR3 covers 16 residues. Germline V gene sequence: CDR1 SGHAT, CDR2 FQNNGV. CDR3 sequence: CASSPRPGGGKKGYTF. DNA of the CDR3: TGTGCCAGCAGCCCACGGCCCGGGGGGGGGAAAAAAGGCTACACCTTC.

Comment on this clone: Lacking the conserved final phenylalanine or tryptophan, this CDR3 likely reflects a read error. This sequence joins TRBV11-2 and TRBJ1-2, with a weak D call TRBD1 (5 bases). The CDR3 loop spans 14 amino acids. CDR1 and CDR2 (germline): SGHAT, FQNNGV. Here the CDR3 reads CASRLASAGSGYTV. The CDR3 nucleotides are TGTGCCAGCAGATTAGCGTCGGCAGGGTCGGGCTACACCGTC.